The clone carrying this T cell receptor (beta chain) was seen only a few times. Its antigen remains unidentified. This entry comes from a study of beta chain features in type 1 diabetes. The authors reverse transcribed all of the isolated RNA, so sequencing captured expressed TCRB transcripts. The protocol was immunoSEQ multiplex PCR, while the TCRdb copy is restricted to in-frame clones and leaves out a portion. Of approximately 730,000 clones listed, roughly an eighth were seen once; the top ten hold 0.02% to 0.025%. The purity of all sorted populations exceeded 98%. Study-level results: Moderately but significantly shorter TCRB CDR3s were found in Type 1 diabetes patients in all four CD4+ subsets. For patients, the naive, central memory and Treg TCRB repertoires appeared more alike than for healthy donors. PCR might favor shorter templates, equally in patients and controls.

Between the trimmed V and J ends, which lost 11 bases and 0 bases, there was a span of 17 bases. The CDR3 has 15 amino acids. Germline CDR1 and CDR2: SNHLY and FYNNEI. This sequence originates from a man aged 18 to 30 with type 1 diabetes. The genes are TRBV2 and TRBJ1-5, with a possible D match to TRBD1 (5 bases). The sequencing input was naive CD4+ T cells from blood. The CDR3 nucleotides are TGTGCCGTAACCGGAGACAGCGATAGCAATCAGCCCCAGCATTTT. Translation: CAVTGDSDSNQPQHF. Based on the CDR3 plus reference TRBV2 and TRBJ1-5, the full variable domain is EPEVTQTPSHQVTQMGQEVILRCVPISNHLYFYWYRQILGQKVEFLVSFYNNEISEKSEIFDDQFSVERPDGSNFTLKIRSTKLEDSAMYFCAVTGDSDSNQPQHFGDGTRLSIL.